The 8 T cell receptor beta chains below all came from one sample that was sequenced in a study of blood T cell repertoires in COVID-19. This table comes from immunoSEQ multiplex PCR, and its TCRdb copy is limited to in-frame clones, with some not included. Counted here are roughly 150,000 clones, over 75% occurring once; the ten biggest clones make up 3% to 4%. Sequences were obtained from PBMCs or T cells enriched from blood (not recorded which). The receptor set was obtained from a man aged 50 to 59 in a cohort exposed to, infected with or recovered from COVID-19 (not recorded which).

This sequence joins TRBV10-1 and TRBJ2-3, with 10 bases identical to TRBD2. J was trimmed by 2 bases and V by 0 bases; bases with no gene match: 5. Germline lookup yields CDR1 WNHNN and CDR2 SYGVQD (reference sequence). The CDR3 runs 17 residues. The CDR3 coding sequence is TGCGCCAGCAGTGAGTCGATTACTAGCGGGAACACAGATACGCAGTATTTT. Protein sequence: CASSESITSGNTDTQYF.

V usage is TRBV6-4 and J usage is TRBJ1-1; 9 bases align to TRBD1. V gave up 10 bases and J gave up 3 bases; unmatched junction bases: 6. The CDR3 has 13 residues. From germline, CDR1 is MRHNA and CDR2 SNTAGT. CDR3 in DNA: TGTGCCACCGACAGGGGGGGGGACACTGAAGCTTTCTTT. Translation gives CATDRGGDTEAFF.

V usage is TRBV11-2 and J usage is TRBJ2-5; 9 bases are shared with TRBD1. CDR1 is SGHAT, CDR2 FQNNGV, per germline. This CDR3 is built from 12 residues. Losses at the gene ends were 7 bases for V and 5 bases for J; bases not matched to a gene: 2. The CDR3, as DNA: TGTGCCAGCAACAGGGGGCATGAGACCCAGTACTTC. The encoded protein is CASNRGHETQYF.

The chain combines TRBV19 with TRBJ2-2; 11 bases fit TRBD2. Germline CDR1 LNHDA, CDR2 SQIVND (reference sequence). J gave up 7 bases and V 6 bases, and 4 bases lay outside the gene matches. CDR3 size: 14 residues. The CDR3, as DNA: TGTGCCAGTAGACTAGCGGGAGTGGGCGGGGAGCTGTTTTTT. The encoded protein is CASRLAGVGGELFF.

J is TRBJ2-5 and V is TRBV30; TRBD1 is a possible D gene (5 bases). Trimming pared 2 bases from V and 5 bases from J, leaving 12 bases between. The germline V gene encodes CDR1 GTSNPN and CDR2 SVGIG (reference sequence). The CDR3 covers 13 residues. The CDR3 here is CAWSFAGWETQYF. The CDR3 DNA is TGTGCCTGGAGTTTCGCAGGGTGGGAGACCCAGTACTTC.

CDR3 bases: TGTGCCAGCAGTTCCGGGGAGTACAATGAGCAGTTCTTC. Protein product: CASSSGEYNEQFF. The chain has TRBV6-5 and TRBJ2-1; D is perhaps TRBD2 (5 bases). CDR1 is MNHEY and CDR2 is SVGAGI in the germline V gene. Between the trimmed V and J ends, which lost 4 bases and 4 bases, there was a span of 8 bases. This CDR3 has 13 amino acids.

As for this clone: The sample carries other DNA sequences with the same CDR3. This sequence joins TRBV3-1 (or the pseudogene TRBV3-2) and TRBJ2-1, with 9 bases matching TRBD2. The germline V gene encodes CDR1 LGHDT and CDR2 YNNKEL (reference sequence). The V segment lost 1 base and the J segment 3 bases; nucleotides outside the gene matches: 1. The CDR3 length is 15 residues. The CDR3 reads CASSQGAGGYNEQFF. CDR3 bases: TGTGCCAGCAGCCAAGGAGCGGGGGGCTACAATGAGCAGTTCTTC.

This clone was recorded only once. In DNA form, the CDR3 reads TGTGCCAGCAGCAATGCCCTCGCAGGGGTCTCTGGAAACACCATATATTTT. It encodes CASSNALAGVSGNTIYF. The genes are TRBV21-1 and TRBJ1-3; whether TRBD1, the table's D call, matches the DNA was not checked. TRBV21-1 is noted as a pseudogene. This CDR3 region has 17 residues.